A selection of T cell receptor beta chains follows, all from one sample in a study of cytomegalovirus exposure and HLA in healthy donors. The protocol was immunoSEQ multiplex PCR, while the TCRdb copy is restricted to in-frame clones and leaves out a portion. The repertoire consists of around 110,000 clones, with roughly a tenth occurring once and the leading ten covering less than 4%. The sample taken for sequencing was PBMCs. These receptors all stem from a man aged 30 to 39 in good health and CMV-seronegative. Both conserved end residues are part of each CDR3. D genes are given only for firm matches. Size tells how often a clone was seen (once, few, many) or the class of an expanded clone, and some rows leave it out.

j_call,v_call,clone_size,d_call,cdr3_aa,cdr3_nt
TRBJ1-1,TRBV7-2,NA,TRBD1,CASSLAGRQGTNTEAFF,TGTGCCAGCAGCTTAGCGGGGCGACAGGGGACGAACACTGAAGCTTTCTTT
TRBJ1-1,TRBV5-5,NA,NA,CASSLTVNTEAFF,TGTGCCAGCAGCTTGACAGTGAACACTGAAGCTTTCTTT
TRBJ2-5,TRBV11-2,few,TRBD2,CASSLGTSETQYF,TGTGCCAGCAGCTTAGGGACTAGTGAGACCCAGTACTTC
TRBJ1-2,TRBV29-1,NA,NA,CSVEGGANYGYTF,TGCAGCGTTGAGGGGGGGGCGAACTATGGCTACACCTTC
TRBJ2-5,TRBV30,few,TRBD2,CAWSVRGGKETQYF,TGTGCCTGGAGTGTACGGGGGGGCAAAGAGACCCAGTACTTC
TRBJ2-7,TRBV18,NA,NA,CASSTRATYEQYF,TGTGCCAGCTCAACACGGGCGACCTACGAGCAGTACTTC
TRBJ2-3,TRBV7-9,NA,NA,CASSFTREEDTQYF,TGTGCCAGCAGCTTTACGAGGGAGGAAGATACGCAGTATTTT
TRBJ1-2,TRBV29-1,few,NA,CSVRGDGIYVGYTF,TGCAGCGTTCGGGGGGACGGGATCTATGTAGGCTACACCTTC
TRBJ1-3,TRBV5-6,NA,TRBD1,CASSAGQSRNTIYF,TGTGCCAGCAGCGCGGGACAGAGTAGAAACACCATATATTTT
TRBJ1-1,TRBV6-5,NA,TRBD1,CASSWDRRLNTEAFF,TGTGCCAGCAGCTGGGACAGGAGATTGAACACTGAAGCTTTCTTT
TRBJ1-1,TRBV27,few,TRBD1,CASSLSYGDRVLNTEAFF,TGTGCCAGCAGTTTATCGTATGGGGACAGAGTCCTGAACACTGAAGCTTTCTTT
TRBJ2-1,TRBV9,NA,NA,CASSRGDRNNEQFF,TGTGCCAGCAGCAGGGGGGACAGAAACAATGAGCAGTTCTTC
TRBJ1-1,TRBV10-2,NA,TRBD1,CASSGTGRSTEAFF,TGCGCCAGCAGTGGGACAGGGAGGAGCACTGAAGCTTTCTTT
TRBJ2-1,TRBV10-2,NA,TRBD2,CASRGGTSGLQFF,TGCGCCAGCAGGGGGGGGACTAGCGGGCTCCAGTTCTTC
TRBJ2-7,TRBV25-1,NA,TRBD2,CASSFGRASYEQYF,TGTGCCAGCAGTTTCGGGAGGGCCTCCTACGAGCAGTACTTC
TRBJ2-7,TRBV21-1,NA,NA,CASMWKGYEQYF,TGTGCCAGCATGTGGAAGGGGTACGAGCAGTACTTC
TRBJ2-7,TRBV6-1,few,TRBD1,CASSGGTGVGSSYEQYF,TGTGCCAGCAGTGGCGGGACAGGAGTTGGGAGCTCGTACGAGCAGTACTTC
TRBJ1-4,TRBV4-3,NA,NA,CASSQDREKLFF,TGCGCAAGCAGCCAAGACCGGGAAAAACTGTTTTTT
TRBJ2-1,TRBV28,few,NA,CASSSPGTGSYNEQFF,TGTGCCAGCAGTTCGCCGGGAACCGGCTCCTACAATGAGCAGTTCTTC
TRBJ2-7,TRBV11-3,once,TRBD2,CASSLKGSSGFYEQYF,TGTGCCAGCAGCTTAAAGGGGTCTAGCGGGTTCTACGAGCAGTACTTC
TRBJ2-2,TRBV7-8,few,TRBD2,CASRTSGSVAGELFF,TGTGCCAGCAGGACTAGCGGGAGTGTTGCCGGGGAGCTGTTTTTT
TRBJ1-2,TRBV10-3,few,NA,CAISERANYGYTF,TGTGCCATCAGTGAACGGGCTAACTATGGCTACACCTTC
TRBJ1-3,TRBV6-5,few,TRBD1,CASSYSGQGTGNTIYF,TGTGCCAGCAGTTACTCAGGACAGGGAACTGGAAACACCATATATTTT
TRBJ2-7,TRBV6-1,few,NA,CASSEALGLLNYEQYF,TGTGCCAGCAGTGAAGCACTGGGACTTTTAAACTACGAGCAGTACTTC
TRBJ2-1,TRBV9,NA,TRBD2,CASSPTGGSHNEQFF,TGTGCCAGCAGCCCGACGGGGGGGTCCCACAATGAGCAGTTCTTC
TRBJ2-7,TRBV11-3,NA,NA,CASSRWAHEQYF,TGTGCCAGCAGCAGGTGGGCCCACGAGCAGTACTTC
TRBJ2-5,TRBV9,NA,TRBD2,CASSTQFGGGQETQYF,TGTGCCAGCAGCACTCAGTTTGGGGGGGGTCAAGAGACCCAGTACTTC
TRBJ2-5,TRBV5-1,NA,NA,CASSLADTSQYF,TGCGCCAGCAGCTTGGCCGACACTTCTCAGTACTTC